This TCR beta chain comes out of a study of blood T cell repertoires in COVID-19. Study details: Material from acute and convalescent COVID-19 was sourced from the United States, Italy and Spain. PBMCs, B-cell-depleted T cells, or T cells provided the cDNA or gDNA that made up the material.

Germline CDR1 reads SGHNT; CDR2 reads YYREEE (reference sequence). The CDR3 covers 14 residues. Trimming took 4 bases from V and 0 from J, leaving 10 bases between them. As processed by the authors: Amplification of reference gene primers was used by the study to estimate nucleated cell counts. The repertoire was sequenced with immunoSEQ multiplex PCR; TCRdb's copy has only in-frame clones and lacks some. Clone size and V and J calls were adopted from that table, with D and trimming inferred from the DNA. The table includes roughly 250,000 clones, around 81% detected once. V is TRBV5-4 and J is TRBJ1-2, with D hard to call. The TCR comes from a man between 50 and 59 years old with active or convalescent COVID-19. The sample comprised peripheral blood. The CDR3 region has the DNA TGTGCCAGCAGCGGGGAGATATCTAACTATGGCTACACCTTC. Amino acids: CASSGEISNYGYTF.